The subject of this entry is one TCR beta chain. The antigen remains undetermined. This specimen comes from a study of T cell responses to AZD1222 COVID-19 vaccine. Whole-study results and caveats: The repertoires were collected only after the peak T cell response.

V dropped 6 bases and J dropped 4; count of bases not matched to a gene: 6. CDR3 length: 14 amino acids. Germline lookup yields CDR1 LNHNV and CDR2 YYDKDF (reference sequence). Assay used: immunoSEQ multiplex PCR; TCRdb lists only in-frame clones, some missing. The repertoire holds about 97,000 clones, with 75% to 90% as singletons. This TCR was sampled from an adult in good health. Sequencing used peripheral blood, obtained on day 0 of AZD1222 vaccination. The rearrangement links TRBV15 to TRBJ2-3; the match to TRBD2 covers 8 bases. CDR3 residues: CATRTGGPSDTQYF. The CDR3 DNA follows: TGTGCCACCAGGACGGGGGGGCCATCAGATACGCAGTATTTT.